This T cell receptor beta chain derives from a study of Graves' ophthalmopathy and Graves' hyperthyroidism (dated by TCRdb to the late 2010s). The study in broad terms: Peripheral blood was collected before any treatment was given, at the time of initial diagnosis. To tell Graves' ophthalmopathy apart from Graves' hyperthyroidism, and to predict which patients would progress to ophthalmopathy, the study relied on TCR beta repertoire signatures. In total, under 150 blood samples were TCR-sequenced: approximately 42 ophthalmopathy, some 75 hyperthyroidism and some 17 hyperthyroidism-to-ophthalmopathy patients. To explore V-J signatures distinguishing ophthalmopathy from hyperthyroidism, a discovery set of about 99 patients (43 ophthalmopathy, 57 stable hyperthyroidism) was enrolled. For independent validation, a separate cohort was made up of 18 hyperthyroidism patients plus 17 patients who later progressed from hyperthyroidism to ophthalmopathy. In about 6 hyperthyroidism patients, T-cell repertoires of thyroid tissue and blood were compared. Following sample collection, hyperthyroidism patients were given methimazole at a starting dose of 30 mg daily, and ophthalmopathy patients were given high-dose intravenous methylprednisolone. The 95 to 100 discovery patients were randomly divided into training and test sets at a 7:3 ratio. What the work shows at the level of the full study, not this receptor alone: The 13-signature model separated ophthalmopathy from stable hyperthyroidism with over 85% sensitivity and about 81% specificity in cross-validation, and 80%/75% in the test set. In validation, the model predicted ophthalmopathy progression with over 60% sensitivity and approximately 72% specificity; some 13 predicted patients were CT-confirmed with GO in a median of approximately six months. Sample size was not predetermined statistically, and investigators were not blinded to group allocation. Most expanded thyroid clonotypes with frequency above 0.001 were also detected in blood, suggesting blood repertoires may reflect the thyroid immune response.

This clonotype was seen a few times. Its antigen has not been determined. An end of the junction does not agree with germline; a read error may underlie this. For repertoire sequencing, TCR beta CDR3 regions were amplified from RNA transcripts. A first-round RT-PCR used HTBI primers with the Qiagen OneStep RT-PCR kit, followed by a second-round multiplex PCR, size selection and purification. The libraries underwent paired-end sequencing with 100 bp reads on an Illumina HiSeq2000. The source study handled its data this way. Reads were processed with SOAPnuke, discarding reads with adapters, uncalled bases, mean Phred below 15, or no exact constant-primer or identifier match. High-quality paired reads were merged with COPE v1.2.5. Each unique nucleotide sequence was treated as a clonotype, and MiTCR v1.1 was used to align the clonotypes to the IMGT TRB V, D and J references. The analysis was limited to V-J combinations with a frequency above 0.0001, which together covered approximately 99% of repertoires. For each V-J combination, a TCR clonal expansion and chaos score was defined as the ratio of F50 clonal expansion to chaos observed in the TCRdist matrix. Welch's t-statistics and random forest were used to narrow the features down to about a dozen V-J combinations, which were then fed into a naive Bayes classifier. The Morisita-Horn index was used to measure how similar the thyroid and blood repertoires were. Clones were called with MiXCR by TCRdb after fastp trimmed the public reads at Q25, and only in-frame beta chains were retained. Records with the same CDR3 protein are collapsed into one entry carrying the most frequent genes and DNA. It is TCRdb's table, rather than the study itself, that gives the V and J calls and clone size. This sample has about 480,000 distinct CDR3 sequences in its table, and approximately 15% of those were observed once. Clones ranked in the top ten supply about a tenth of the sample.

The ophthalmopathy patients had moderately to severely active disease, with a Clinical Activity Score of 3 or higher, a NOSPECS grade of 4 or higher, and a disease duration of less than 3 months. Patients were excluded if they had other autoimmune diseases, uncontrolled infections, pregnancy or lactation. Clinical symptoms, serum thyroxine, TRAb, thyroid ultrasound and orbital computed tomography formed the basis of the diagnosis. PBMCs were isolated from 7.5 to 10 ml of fresh peripheral blood by Ficoll-Paque density gradient centrifugation. Trizol reagent was used to extract the total RNA, and its quality was then checked on an Agilent 2100 Bioanalyzer. Sequencing was performed on blood. This receptor was identified in a woman aged 30 to 39 with Graves' ophthalmopathy. Donor details come from another sample of the same person, matched by shared clones.

The CDR3 region reads CASSLSGSKNIKYF. The DNA sequence is as follows: TGTGCCAGCAGCTTATCAGGGTCCAAAAACATTAAGTACTTC. The chain employs TRBV11-3 and TRBJ2-4; 5 matching bases give a weak D call of TRBD1. The CDR3 covers 14 residues, taking in both the cysteine and the phenylalanine. This entry keeps only the CDR3 DNA: 42 bases, framed from base 1. CDR1 and CDR2, looked up from the germline V gene, are SGHNT and YENEEA.